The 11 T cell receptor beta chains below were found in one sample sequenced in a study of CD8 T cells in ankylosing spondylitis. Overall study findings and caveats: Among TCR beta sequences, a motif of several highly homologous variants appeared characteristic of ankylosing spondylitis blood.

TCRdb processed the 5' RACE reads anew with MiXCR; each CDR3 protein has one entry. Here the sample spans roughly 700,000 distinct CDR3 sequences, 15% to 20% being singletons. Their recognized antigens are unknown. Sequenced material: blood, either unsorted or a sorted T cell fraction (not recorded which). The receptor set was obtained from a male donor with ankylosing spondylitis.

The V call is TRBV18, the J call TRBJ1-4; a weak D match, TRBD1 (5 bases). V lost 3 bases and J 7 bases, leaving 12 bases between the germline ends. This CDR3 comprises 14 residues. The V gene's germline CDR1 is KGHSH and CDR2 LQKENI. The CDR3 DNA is TGTGCCAGCTCACCCCGGGACGATTTTGAAAAACTGTTTTTT. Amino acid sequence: CASSPRDDFEKLFF.

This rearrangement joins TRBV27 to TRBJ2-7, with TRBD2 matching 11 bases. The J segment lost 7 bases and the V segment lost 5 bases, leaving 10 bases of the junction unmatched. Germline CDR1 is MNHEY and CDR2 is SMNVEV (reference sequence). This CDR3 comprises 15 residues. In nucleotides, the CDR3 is TGTGCCAGCAGTCCAAACCCCTCTAGCGGGAGGGAGCAGTACTTC. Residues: CASSPNPSSGREQYF.

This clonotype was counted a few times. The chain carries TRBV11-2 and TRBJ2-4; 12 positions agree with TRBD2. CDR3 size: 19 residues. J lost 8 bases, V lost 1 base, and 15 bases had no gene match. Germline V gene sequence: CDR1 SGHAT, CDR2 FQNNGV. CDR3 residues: CASSLGVASGGASRDIQYF. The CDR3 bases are TGTGCCAGCAGCTTAGGAGTAGCTAGCGGGGGGGCCTCCCGGGACATTCAGTACTTC. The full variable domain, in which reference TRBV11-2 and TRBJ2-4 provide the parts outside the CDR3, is EAGVAQSPRYKIIEKRQSVAFWCNPISGHATLYWYQQILGQGPKLLIQFQNNGVVDDSQLPKDRFSAERLKGVDSTLKIQPAKLEDSAVYLCASSLGVASGGASRDIQYFGAGTRLSVL.

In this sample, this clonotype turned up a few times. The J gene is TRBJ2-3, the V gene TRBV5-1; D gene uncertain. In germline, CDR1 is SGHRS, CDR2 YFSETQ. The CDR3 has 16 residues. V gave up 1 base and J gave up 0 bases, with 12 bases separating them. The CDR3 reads CASSLTTGHSTDTQYF. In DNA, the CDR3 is TGCGCCAGCAGCTTGACGACTGGGCACAGCACAGATACGCAGTATTTT.

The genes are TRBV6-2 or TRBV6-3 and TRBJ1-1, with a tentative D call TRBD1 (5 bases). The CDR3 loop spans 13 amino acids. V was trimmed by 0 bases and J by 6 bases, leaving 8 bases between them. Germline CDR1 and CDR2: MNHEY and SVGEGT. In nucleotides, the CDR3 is TGTGCCAGCAGTTACTCGGGGGGACCTGAAGCTTTCTTT. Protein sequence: CASSYSGGPEAFF.

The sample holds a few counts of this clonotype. The DNA for the CDR3 is TGTGCCAGCAGTCCAAACACTGGGTCTGGAAACACCATATATTTT. This gives the protein CASSPNTGSGNTIYF. The chain uses TRBV6-1 and TRBJ1-3; D gene uncertain. This CDR3 is built from 15 residues. Germline CDR1 MNHNS, CDR2 SASEGT. Trimming stripped 5 bases from V and 1 base from J, with 12 bases between.

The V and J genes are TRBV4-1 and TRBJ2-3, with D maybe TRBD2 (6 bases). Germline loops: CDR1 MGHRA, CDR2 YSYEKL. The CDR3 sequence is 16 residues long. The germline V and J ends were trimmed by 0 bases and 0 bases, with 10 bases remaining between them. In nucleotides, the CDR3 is TGCGCCAGCAGCCAAGAGGGGGGTTTTAGCACAGATACGCAGTATTTT. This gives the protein CASSQEGGFSTDTQYF.

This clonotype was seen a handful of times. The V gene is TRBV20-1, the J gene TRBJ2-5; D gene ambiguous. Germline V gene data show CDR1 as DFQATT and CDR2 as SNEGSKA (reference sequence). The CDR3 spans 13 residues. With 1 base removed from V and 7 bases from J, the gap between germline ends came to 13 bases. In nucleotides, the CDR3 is TGCAGTGCTAGAGTGTCGGCGGAGAGGACCCAGTACTTC. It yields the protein CSARVSAERTQYF.

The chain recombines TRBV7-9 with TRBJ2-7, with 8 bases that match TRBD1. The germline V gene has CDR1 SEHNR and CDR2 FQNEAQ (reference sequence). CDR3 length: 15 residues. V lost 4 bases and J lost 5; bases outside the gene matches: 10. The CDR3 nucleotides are TGTGCCAGCAGCTGGGGACAGGAAGGATCCAACGAGCAGTACTTC. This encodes CASSWGQEGSNEQYF.

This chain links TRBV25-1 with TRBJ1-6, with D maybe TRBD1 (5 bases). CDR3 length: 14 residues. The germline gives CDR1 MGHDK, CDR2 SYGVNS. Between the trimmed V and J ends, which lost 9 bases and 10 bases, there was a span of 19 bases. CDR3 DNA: TGTGCCAGTCAGTTGGGACTGACGAGATCACCCCTCCACTTT. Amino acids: CASQLGLTRSPLHF.

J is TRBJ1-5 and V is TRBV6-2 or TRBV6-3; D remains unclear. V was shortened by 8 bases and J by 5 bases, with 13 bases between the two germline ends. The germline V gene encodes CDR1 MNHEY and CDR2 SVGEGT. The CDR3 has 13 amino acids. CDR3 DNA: TGTGCCAGCCAAGTGAGGCTCGATCAGCCCCAGCATTTT. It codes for CASQVRLDQPQHF.